These 27 T cell receptor beta chains came from one sample sequenced in a study of cytomegalovirus exposure and HLA in healthy donors (dated by TCRdb to 2016 to 2017). The library came from the immunoSEQ multiplex PCR assay. For the multiplex PCR, a mixture combining 60 forward primers for TCR Vbeta segments and 13 reverse primers for TCR Jbeta segments was used. Entries here come from immuneACCESS through TCRdb and include only in-frame sequences with V and J called. Some clones fail to appear in such tables; in the studies checked, an unresolved V gene covers under half of the shortfall, and the cause of the remainder is unknown. The sample table shows approximately 160,000 clones, and 83% are seen once. Jointly, the top ten make up less than 5% of the sample. Sequencing was performed on PBMCs. The receptors come from a man between 45 and 60 years old in good health and CMV-seropositive.

The chain is built from TRBV7-9 and TRBJ2-7; 9 bases agree with TRBD1. Germline V gene lookup returns CDR1 SEHNR and CDR2 FQNEAQ (reference sequence). The CDR3 sequence is 15 residues long. Trimming removed 5 bases from V and 6 bases from J; junction bases left unmatched: 11. As DNA, the CDR3 is TGTGCCAGCAGCCGGGCCGGGACAGGGCGAGTCGAGCAGTACTTC. Translated, it gives CASSRAGTGRVEQYF.

This sequence joins TRBV2 and TRBJ1-5; 11 nucleotides match TRBD1. The CDR3 runs to 17 residues. Germline V lookup: CDR1 SNHLY, CDR2 FYNNEI. The V segment lost 7 bases and the J segment 2 bases; nucleotides outside the gene matches: 10. CDR3 residues: CASTGTGGRFGNQPQHF. The CDR3 nucleotides read TGTGCCAGCACCGGGACAGGGGGACGGTTTGGCAATCAGCCCCAGCATTTT. Filled out from reference TRBV2 and TRBJ1-5, the complete variable domain reads EPEVTQTPSHQVTQMGQEVILRCVPISNHLYFYWYRQILGQKVEFLVSFYNNEISEKSEIFDDQFSVERPDGSNFTLKIRSTKLEDSAMYFCASTGTGGRFGNQPQHFGDGTRLSIL.

V gene TRBV2 combines with J gene TRBJ1-5; 7 nucleotides align to TRBD1. The V gene's germline CDR1 is SNHLY and CDR2 FYNNEI. The CDR3 consists of 13 residues. The ends lost 7 bases at V and 5 bases at J; junction bases unmatched: 5. CDR3 coding DNA: TGTGCCAGCACCCCAGACAGGGATCAGCCCCAGCATTTT. Its translation: CASTPDRDQPQHF.

The chain has TRBV7-3 and TRBJ1-6, with 10 positions matching TRBD1. This CDR3 is built from 14 residues. V lost 5 bases, J lost 7 bases, and 2 bases stayed unmatched. Germline CDR1 is SGHTA and CDR2 is FQGTGA. The CDR3 nucleotides are TGTGCCAGCAGCAGGACAGGGGGAAATTCACCCCTCCACTTT. This encodes CASSRTGGNSPLHF.

This clone was seen a handful of times. This chain connects TRBV5-1 to TRBJ1-1; D gene unclear. This CDR3 is 13 amino acids long. The V end was cut by 0 bases, the J end by 1 base, with 4 bases between. Germline CDR1 reads SGHRS; CDR2 reads YFSETQ. CDR3 in DNA: TGCGCCAGCAGCTTGGGAGGGAACACTGAAGCTTTCTTT. This translates into CASSLGGNTEAFF.

This clone was seen just once. The chain is built from TRBV6-5 and TRBJ2-7, with a tentative D call TRBD1 (6 bases). Trimming removed 2 bases at V and 0 bases at J, with 8 bases between. CDR1 and CDR2 from the germline V gene are MNHEY and SVGAGI. This CDR3 region has 14 residues. The CDR3 here is CASSYRGSSYEQYF. CDR3 nucleotide sequence: TGTGCCAGCAGTTACAGGGGGAGCTCCTACGAGCAGTACTTC.

A single count supports this clone. CDR3 coding DNA: TGTGCCAGCAGCGTAGGCGGCGGGGGGGCCCAAGATACGCAGTATTTT. It yields the protein CASSVGGGGAQDTQYF. V gene TRBV9 combines with J gene TRBJ2-3; 9 bases match TRBD2. This CDR3 has 16 amino acids. From germline, CDR1 is SGDLS and CDR2 YYNGEE. With V trimmed by 0 bases and J by 5 bases, 7 bases remained unmatched.

The gene calls are TRBV19 and TRBJ1-1; weak D call: TRBD1 (5 bases). V dropped 4 bases and J dropped 6 bases, with 15 bases sitting between them. The CDR3 length is 14 residues. Germline CDR1 reads LNHDA; CDR2 reads SQIVND (reference sequence). The CDR3 bases are TGTGCCAGTAGTACACTTGGGGGGGACCCTGAAGCTTTCTTT. Translation: CASSTLGGDPEAFF.

V usage is TRBV19 and J usage is TRBJ2-1; D ambiguous. V lost 1 base and J 4 bases, leaving 5 bases between the germline ends. From germline, CDR1 is LNHDA and CDR2 SQIVND (reference sequence). This CDR3 contains 13 residues. The CDR3 DNA is TGTGCCAGTAGTATAGGGCAGTACAATGAGCAGTTCTTC. Amino acid sequence: CASSIGQYNEQFF.

V and J are TRBV10-3 and TRBJ1-1, with a weak D call TRBD1 (5 bases). V shed 7 bases and J shed 6 bases, with 18 bases lying between them. The CDR3 consists of 14 residues. The germline V gene has CDR1 ENHRY and CDR2 SYGVKD. The CDR3: CAIKTNPTGAEAFF. The DNA for the CDR3 is TGTGCCATCAAGACAAATCCCACAGGCGCTGAAGCTTTCTTT.

This chain connects TRBV7-3 to TRBJ2-1; the D gene is possibly TRBD1 (6 bases). Germline values: CDR1 SGHTA, CDR2 FQGTGA. This CDR3 contains 13 residues. Trimming stripped 4 bases from V and 8 bases from J, with 12 bases between. The CDR3 region is CASSSSQGDEQFF. The CDR3 region has the DNA TGTGCCAGCAGCTCATCACAGGGAGATGAGCAGTTCTTC.

The chain has TRBV19 and TRBJ1-6, with 7 bases that match TRBD1. Germline CDR1 reads LNHDA; CDR2 reads SQIVND (reference sequence). The junction had 7 bases not matched to a gene; V was cut back by 8 bases and J by 9 bases. The CDR3 is 13 residues long. CDR3 amino acids: CASAGTAVSPLHF. CDR3 DNA sequence: TGTGCCAGTGCCGGGACAGCAGTTTCACCCCTCCACTTT.

V is TRBV13 and J is TRBJ2-5; 8 bases agree with TRBD2. The junction had 2 bases not matched to a gene; V was cut back by 0 bases and J by 2 bases. Germline V gene sequence: CDR1 PRHDT, CDR2 FYEKMQ (reference sequence). The CDR3 loop spans 15 amino acids. Here the CDR3 DNA reads TGTGCCAGCAGCTTAGGCGGGGGGGTTCAAGAGACCCAGTACTTC. Protein sequence: CASSLGGGVQETQYF.

This clone was seen a few times. The rearrangement uses TRBV30 and TRBJ1-6; 8 positions match TRBD1. Germline V gene lookup returns CDR1 GTSNPN and CDR2 SVGIG (reference sequence). CDR3 length: 13 amino acids. With V trimmed by 8 bases and J by 10 bases, 10 bases remained unmatched. The CDR3 sequence is CALQDRERSPLHF. The CDR3 coding sequence is TGTGCCCTTCAGGACAGGGAGCGATCACCCCTCCACTTT.

The chain combines TRBV4-3 with TRBJ2-3; 13 bases map to TRBD2. V lost 1 base, J lost 2 bases, and 6 bases stayed unmatched. Germline assignment: CDR1 LGHNA and CDR2 YSLEER. The CDR3 loop spans 18 amino acids. DNA for the CDR3: TGCGCCAGCAGCCAAGTAAAGACTAGCGGGGGGTACACAGATACGCAGTATTTT. The encoded protein is CASSQVKTSGGYTDTQYF.

The rearrangement joins TRBV4-2 to TRBJ2-7; tentative D call: TRBD2 (5 bases). This CDR3 comprises 14 residues. Germline values: CDR1 LGHNA, CDR2 YNFKEQ. V shed 4 bases and J shed 5 bases, with 15 bases lying between them. CDR3 in amino acids: CASSPPGRAHEQYF. CDR3 DNA: TGTGCCAGCAGCCCCCCCGGGCGGGCCCACGAGCAGTACTTC.

This clone was observed a single time. The J gene is TRBJ2-2, the V gene TRBV9; TRBD1 agrees at 8 bases. V lost 5 bases and J lost 3; bases outside the gene matches: 6. The CDR3 has 15 residues. The V gene's germline CDR1 is SGDLS and CDR2 YYNGEE. The CDR3 sequence is CASSDRGSYTGELFF. DNA for the CDR3: TGTGCCAGCAGTGACAGGGGATCATACACCGGGGAGCTGTTTTTT.

The V and J genes are TRBV5-4 and TRBJ2-7; weak D call: TRBD1 (5 bases). This CDR3 spans 13 amino acids. Looked up from germline, CDR1 is SGHNT and CDR2 is YYREEE (reference sequence). Trimming removed 5 bases from V and 3 bases from J, with 12 bases in between. CDR3 sequence: CASSRTGYYEQYF. CDR3 DNA sequence: TGTGCCAGCAGTCGTACAGGATACTACGAGCAGTACTTC.

The chain carries TRBV4-2 and TRBJ2-7, with TRBD2 matching over 8 bases. CDR3 length equals 17 residues. Germline CDR1 and CDR2: LGHNA and YNFKEQ. V was clipped by 0 bases and J by 4 bases; unmatched bases: 11. In DNA form, the CDR3 reads TGTGCCAGCAGCCAAGATGGGTCGGGGGGGGGCAGTTACGAGCAGTACTTC. The encoded protein is CASSQDGSGGGSYEQYF.

V and J are TRBV5-1 and TRBJ1-1; D might be TRBD1 (6 bases). The germline V and J ends were trimmed by 4 bases and 7 bases, with 8 bases remaining between them. This CDR3 has 11 amino acids. CDR1 SGHRS and CDR2 YFSETQ come from the germline V gene. CDR3 nucleotides: TGCGCCAGCAGCAGGGGGAGTGAAGCTTTCTTT. Encoded protein: CASSRGSEAFF.

This clone was observed a handful of times. The chain couples TRBV7-2 to TRBJ2-7, with 7 bases matching TRBD2. The CDR3 is 13 residues long. Germline CDR1 is SGHTA and CDR2 is FQGNSA. V lost 5 bases and J lost 3; bases outside the gene matches: 4. CDR3 in DNA: TGTGCCAGCAGCCGCGGACTAGTCTACGAGCAGTACTTC. Protein sequence: CASSRGLVYEQYF.

A single count supports this clone. The CDR3 sequence is CASSQGQGAFGYTF. For the CDR3, the DNA is TGTGCCAGCAGCCAAGGACAGGGCGCTTTTGGCTACACCTTC. The chain recombines TRBV7-2 with TRBJ1-2; 8 nucleotides match TRBD1. The CDR3 loop spans 14 amino acids. Looked up from germline, CDR1 is SGHTA and CDR2 is FQGNSA. Losses at the gene ends were 5 bases for V and 7 bases for J; bases not matched to a gene: 9. The full variable domain, with the rest looked up from reference TRBV7-2 and TRBJ1-2, is GAGVSQSPSNKVTEKGKDVELRCDPISGHTALYWYRQSLGQGLEFLIYFQGNSAPDKSGLPSDRFSAERTGGSVSTLTIQRTQQEDSAVYLCASSQGQGAFGYTFGSGTRLTVV.

In DNA, the CDR3 is TGTGCCAGCTCACCTATGGGACTAGCGGGGCTGTATGAGCAGTTCTTC. It specifies CASSPMGLAGLYEQFF. The chain joins TRBV18 to TRBJ2-1; 13 bases are shared with TRBD2. Trimming cost V 3 bases and J 8 bases; bases outside gene matches: 7. CDR1 and CDR2 from the germline V gene are KGHSH and LQKENI. The CDR3 length is 16 residues.

The chain carries TRBV6-1 and TRBJ1-2; TRBD1 aligns across 7 bases. The CDR3 length is 16 residues. Germline V gene data show CDR1 as MNHNS and CDR2 as SASEGT. The trim removed 2 bases at V and 4 bases at J, leaving 10 bases unmatched. CDR3 nucleotides: TGTGCCAGCAGTGAACCTCCGGGACAGAGCTTCTATGGCTACACCTTC. The encoded protein is CASSEPPGQSFYGYTF.

The chain has TRBV6-6 and TRBJ1-1; D gene unclear. V lost 0 bases, J lost 2 bases, and 7 bases lay in between. From germline, CDR1 is MNHNY and CDR2 SVGAGI (reference sequence). The CDR3 covers 14 residues. The CDR3: CASSYSQTNTEAFF. CDR3 DNA: TGTGCCAGCAGTTACTCCCAAACAAACACTGAAGCTTTCTTT.

V and J are TRBV9 and TRBJ1-5; TRBD1 might be the D (6 bases). Trimming left V 0 bases short and J 5 bases short, with 12 bases between. Germline CDR1 is SGDLS and CDR2 is YYNGEE. The length of the CDR3 is 15 residues. CDR3 nucleotides: TGTGCCAGCAGCGTAGATGGGGGGGCATATCAGCCCCAGCATTTT. Protein sequence: CASSVDGGAYQPQHF.

V is TRBV9 and J is TRBJ2-5; 8 bases align to TRBD2. Trimming removed 3 bases from V and 5 bases from J; junction bases left unmatched: 6. Germline-derived CDR1 and CDR2 are SGDLS and YYNGEE. The length of the CDR3 is 14 residues. CDR3 DNA sequence: TGTGCCAGCAGCGCGAGCGGGAGAGGCGAGACCCAGTACTTC. Its translation: CASSASGRGETQYF.